The T cell receptor (beta chain) described here comes from a study of cytomegalovirus exposure and HLA in healthy donors. This clone was detected a few times. Its target is not known. Study-level results: A link between a missense DCLRE1C variant and TCR beta V- and J-gene trimming emerged from a later analysis. Some V segments (TRBV6-2 and TRBV6-3 among them) were excluded as indistinguishable.

The study ran its PCR with 60 Vbeta and 13 Jbeta primers. The repertoire was sequenced with immunoSEQ multiplex PCR; TCRdb's copy has only in-frame clones and lacks some. The sample records more than 150,000 clones, about 81% being singletons. The CDR3 contains 14 residues. Trimming took 6 bases from V and 3 from J; bases not matched to a gene: 5. Germline assignment: CDR1 MRHNA and CDR2 SNTAGT. This chain uses TRBV6-4 with TRBJ2-3, with 8 bases matching TRBD1. The clonotype originates from a woman in her late teens or twenties in good health and CMV-seropositive. The sequenced sample consisted of PBMCs. The CDR3 nucleotides read TGTGCCAGCAGGAAGGACAGGGAGACAGATACGCAGTATTTT. Protein: CASRKDRETDTQYF.